These 5 T cell receptor beta chains share one sample of origin, sequenced in a study of spatial heterogeneity in lung cancer. Regarding time point: blood at routine non-recurrence follow-up after resection. From tumor, nontumor lung or frozen PBMC, whole RNA was taken unsorted for sequencing. TCRdb analysed the 5' RACE reads with MiXCR anew, one entry per CDR3 protein. This table holds around 120,000 distinct CDR3 sequences, 10% to 15% found once. This material consisted of PBMCs, taken at follow-up. Every receptor here comes from a male donor with early-stage non-small cell lung cancer.

The table lists this clonotype with many counts. V and J are TRBV4-3 and TRBJ2-4, with a weak D call TRBD2 (6 bases). The V and J ends lost 0 bases and 1 base respectively, with 19 bases between them. Germline values: CDR1 LGHNA, CDR2 YSLEER. CDR3 size: 19 residues. The CDR3 is CASSQDIGGSDLAKNIQYF. In DNA form, the CDR3 reads TGCGCCAGCAGCCAAGATATAGGAGGGAGCGATTTGGCCAAAAACATTCAGTACTTC.

This clonotype has more than one count but fewer than ten. The rearrangement joins TRBV5-4 to TRBJ2-5; 7 positions agree with TRBD2. Germline CDR1 is SGHNT and CDR2 is YYREEE (reference sequence). V gave up 3 bases and J gave up 2 bases; unmatched junction bases: 1. This CDR3 is built from 13 residues. The CDR3 spells CASSWGGQETQYF. The CDR3 DNA sequence: TGTGCCAGCAGCTGGGGGGGTCAAGAGACCCAGTACTTC.

This clonotype was observed a handful of times. As DNA, the CDR3 is TGCAGTGCTACCCCAGGGGGTAACTCCTACGAGCAGTACTTC. Residues: CSATPGGNSYEQYF. The chain recombines TRBV20-1 with TRBJ2-7; 7 nucleotides line up with TRBD1. Trimming took 4 bases from V and 0 from J; bases not matched to a gene: 6. CDR3 length equals 14 residues. CDR1 is DFQATT, CDR2 SNEGSKA, per germline (reference sequence).

This sequence joins TRBV7-2 and TRBJ2-7; D not certain. The CDR3 is 14 amino acids. The germline CDR1 and CDR2 sequences are SGHTA and FQGNSA. With 5 bases removed from V and 4 bases from J, the gap between germline ends came to 15 bases. The CDR3 reads CASSLNTNGYEQYF. The CDR3 bases are TGTGCCAGCAGCCTTAACACCAATGGTTACGAGCAGTACTTC. Looking up the rest from reference TRBV7-2 and TRBJ2-7 gives the full variable domain: GAGVSQSPSNKVTEKGKDVELRCDPISGHTALYWYRQSLGQGLEFLIYFQGNSAPDKSGLPSDRFSAERTGGSVSTLTIQRTQQEDSAVYLCASSLNTNGYEQYFGPGTRLTVT.

This clonotype was recorded a few times. The rearrangement uses TRBV9 and TRBJ2-7; 8 nucleotides line up with TRBD1. This CDR3 is built from 19 residues. Germline V gene sequence: CDR1 SGDLS, CDR2 YYNGEE. V lost 2 bases to trimming and J lost 1 base; unmatched junction nucleotides: 17. The CDR3 sequence: CASSVVQGAGIYRSYEQYF. The CDR3, as DNA: TGTGCCAGCAGCGTCGTCCAGGGGGCAGGAATATATAGATCCTACGAGCAGTACTTC.